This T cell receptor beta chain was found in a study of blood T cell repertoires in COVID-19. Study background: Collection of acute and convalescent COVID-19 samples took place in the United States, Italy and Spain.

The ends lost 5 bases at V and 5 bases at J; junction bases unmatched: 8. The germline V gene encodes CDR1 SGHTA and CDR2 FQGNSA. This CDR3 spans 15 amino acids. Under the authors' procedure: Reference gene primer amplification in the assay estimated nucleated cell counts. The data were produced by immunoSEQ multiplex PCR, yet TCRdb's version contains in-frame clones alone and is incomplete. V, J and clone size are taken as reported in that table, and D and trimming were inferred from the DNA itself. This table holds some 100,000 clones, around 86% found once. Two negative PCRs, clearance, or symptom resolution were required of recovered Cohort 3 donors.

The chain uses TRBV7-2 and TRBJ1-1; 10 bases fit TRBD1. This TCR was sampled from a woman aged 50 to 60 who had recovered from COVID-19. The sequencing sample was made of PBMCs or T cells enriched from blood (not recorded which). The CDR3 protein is CASSVTWTGGTEAFF. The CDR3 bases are TGTGCCAGCAGCGTCACCTGGACAGGGGGGACTGAAGCTTTCTTT.